The clone carrying this T cell receptor (beta chain) has just a few counts. This entry comes from a study of blood T cell repertoires in COVID-19. Participant reports of clinical history set cohort assignment. Data came from immunoSEQ multiplex PCR; TCRdb stores just in-frame clones and leaves some out. The sample includes some 300,000 clones, 87% of them seen just once. The length of the CDR3 is 13 residues. V gave up 2 bases and J gave up 3 bases, with 7 bases separating them. Germline V gives CDR1 SGHVS, CDR2 FQNEAQ. Sequencing used PBMCs or T cells enriched from blood (not recorded which). This clonotype was sampled from a woman aged 25 to 39 who had recovered from COVID-19. The chain uses TRBV7-8 and TRBJ1-1; TRBD1 might be the D (6 bases). In nucleotides, the CDR3 is TGTGCCAGCAGCTTATCAGGGGACACTGAAGCTTTCTTT. As protein: CASSLSGDTEAFF.